The 24 T cell receptor beta chains reported below all come from one sample, sequenced in a study of blood T cells in healthy people across ages (dated by TCRdb to between 2015 and 2017). Library preparation was by 5' RACE. The listed sequencing device is Illumina HiSeq 2500. A second PCR of roughly 7 to 11 cycles was performed with a sample-barcoded 5' primer and a J-beta primer mix. Starting from the raw public reads, TCRdb applied fastp trimming at Q25, assembled clones with MiXCR and retained in-frame beta chains. All rows with the same CDR3 protein become a single entry with the most common DNA and genes. The sample records about 760,000 distinct CDR3 sequences, around 25% of which are singletons. The top ten constitute 9.4% of the sample. These same data were also listed under a study on T cells of mothers and their children.

Sequencing was carried out using blood. All receptors derive from a boy between 5 and 17 years old in good health.

J is TRBJ2-4 and V is TRBV19; 9 bases align to TRBD1. Germline CDR1 reads LNHDA; CDR2 reads SQIVND (reference sequence). The CDR3 length is 14 residues. V trimming: 5 bases; J trimming: 6 bases; junction bases outside the gene matches: 5. The CDR3 here is CASSVTGGGNIQYF. The CDR3 DNA reads as TGTGCCAGTAGTGTTACAGGGGGCGGAAACATTCAGTACTTC.

The chain is built from TRBV6-2 or TRBV6-3 and TRBJ2-4, with 12 bases that match TRBD2. With V trimmed by 0 bases and J by 2 bases, 11 bases remained unmatched. The germline gives CDR1 MNHEY, CDR2 SVGEGT. This CDR3 is 20 amino acids long. CDR3 bases: TGTGCCAGCAGTTACTCGGATTTCCGACTAGCGGGAGACTCCAAAAACATTCAGTACTTC. Amino acid sequence: CASSYSDFRLAGDSKNIQYF.

This clonotype was observed a few times. The chain is built from TRBV29-1 and TRBJ2-1, with a tentative D call TRBD2 (6 bases). V lost 2 bases and J 10 bases, leaving 9 bases between the germline ends. Germline-derived CDR1 and CDR2 are SQVTM and ANQGSEA. The CDR3 is 11 residues long. The CDR3 DNA sequence: TGCAGCGTTGAATCGGGAGAAGAGCAGTTCTTC. This translates into CSVESGEEQFF.

This clonotype turned up a few times. The chain employs TRBV4-1 and TRBJ2-1; no definite D call. CDR3 length equals 13 residues. V lost 1 base, J lost 7 bases, and 8 bases lay in between. Germline V CDR1 and CDR2: MGHRA, YSYEKL. CDR3 in amino acids: CASSQVESNEQFF. CDR3 nucleotide sequence: TGCGCCAGCAGCCAAGTTGAGAGTAATGAGCAGTTCTTC.

The table lists this clonotype with a few counts. The rearrangement links TRBV6-5 to TRBJ1-2; D might be TRBD1 (6 bases). The CDR3 sequence is 13 residues long. Between the trimmed V and J ends, which lost 6 bases and 5 bases, there was a span of 13 bases. Germline CDR1 reads MNHEY; CDR2 reads SVGAGI. In nucleotides, the CDR3 is TGTGCCAGCAGAGGCGACAGGTCATATGGCTACACCTTC. It translates to CASRGDRSYGYTF.

This clonotype was seen a handful of times. V gene TRBV14 combines with J gene TRBJ2-5, with D hard to call. The CDR3 is 13 residues long. V lost 2 bases to trimming and J lost 2 bases, with 6 bases between them. The germline CDR1 and CDR2 sequences are SGHDN and FVKESK. The CDR3 nucleotides read TGTGCCAGCAGCCAACAGCTACAAGAGACCCAGTACTTC. This sequence encodes CASSQQLQETQYF.

This clonotype was seen a few times. The V and J genes are TRBV6-2 or TRBV6-3 and TRBJ1-2; a possible D gene is TRBD1 (6 bases). Germline CDR1 is MNHEY and CDR2 is SVGEGT. The CDR3 has 13 residues. The V end was cut by 8 bases, the J end by 3 bases, with 13 bases between. CDR3 sequence (DNA): TGTGCCAGCGGTCCAGGGGAGGACTATGGCTACACCTTC. Residues: CASGPGEDYGYTF.

The genes are TRBV4-2 and TRBJ1-4, with TRBD1 as a possible D gene (5 bases). The germline CDR1 and CDR2 sequences are LGHNA and YNFKEQ. The CDR3 is 18 amino acids. The ends were cut back, 3 bases at V and 3 bases at J, with 20 bases in the middle. The DNA of the CDR3 is TGTGCCAGCAGCCATGGGCAGGGCCGGTTTGGATCTAATGAAAAACTGTTTTTT. The encoded protein is CASSHGQGRFGSNEKLFF.

As DNA, the CDR3 is TGTGCCAGCAGCCAAGGTCCGGGGGCGGAAGAAAAACTGTTTTTT. This translates into CASSQGPGAEEKLFF. This sequence joins TRBV4-2 and TRBJ1-4, with D possibly matching TRBD1 (6 bases). Trimming left V 1 base short and J 8 bases short, with 14 bases between. CDR3 length: 15 amino acids. Germline V gene sequence: CDR1 LGHNA, CDR2 YNFKEQ.

The V and J genes are TRBV5-6 and TRBJ2-5, with 8 bases that match TRBD2. Germline lookup yields CDR1 SGHDT and CDR2 YYEEEE. The CDR3 contains 13 residues. V trimming: 3 bases; J trimming: 7 bases; junction bases outside the gene matches: 5. CDR3: CASSWLREGTQYF. The CDR3 coding sequence is TGTGCCAGCAGCTGGCTCCGGGAGGGGACCCAGTACTTC.

The chain has TRBV28 and TRBJ2-3, with D possibly TRBD1 on 5 matching bases. Germline V gene lookup returns CDR1 MDHEN and CDR2 SYDVKM. V was trimmed by 5 bases and J by 4 bases, leaving 10 bases between them. The CDR3 extends over 13 amino acids. The CDR3 protein is CASSIREADTQYF. Here the CDR3 DNA reads TGTGCCAGCAGTATCAGGGAAGCAGATACGCAGTATTTT. The entire variable domain, with the rest obtained from reference TRBV28 and TRBJ2-3, is as follows: DVKVTQSSRYLVKRTGEKVFLECVQDMDHENMFWYRQDPGLGLRLIYFSYDVKMKEKGDIPEGYSVSREKKERFSLILESASTNQTSMYLCASSIREADTQYFGPGTRLTVL.

This clonotype showed up just a few times. The genes are TRBV7-9 and TRBJ2-5; 10 bases agree with TRBD1. J gave up 5 bases and V 3 bases, and 3 bases lay outside the gene matches. The CDR3 runs to 14 residues. In germline, CDR1 is SEHNR, CDR2 FQNEAQ (reference sequence). The CDR3 here is CASSFWTGGETQYF. In DNA form, the CDR3 reads TGTGCCAGCAGCTTCTGGACAGGGGGGGAGACCCAGTACTTC.

This clonotype was seen a handful of times. The chain joins TRBV11-1 to TRBJ2-5; D unclear. The CDR3 loop spans 12 amino acids. The germline V gene encodes CDR1 SGHAT and CDR2 FQDESV (reference sequence). Trimming removed 5 bases at V and 2 bases at J, with 6 bases between. The CDR3 nucleotides are TGTGCCAGCAGCGACCAGCAAGAGACCCAGTACTTC. This encodes CASSDQQETQYF.

The chain recombines TRBV28 with TRBJ1-1, with 9 bases aligning to TRBD1. The CDR3 contains 16 residues. Losses at the gene ends were 6 bases for V and 6 bases for J; bases not matched to a gene: 14. CDR1 is MDHEN and CDR2 is SYDVKM in the germline V gene. CDR3 sequence reads: CASRSPGQGSYAEAFF. In nucleotides, the CDR3 is TGTGCCAGCAGGTCTCCGGGACAGGGTTCATACGCTGAAGCTTTCTTT.

V gene TRBV27 combines with J gene TRBJ1-2, with D uncertain. Germline V gives CDR1 MNHEY, CDR2 SMNVEV (reference sequence). The length of the CDR3 is 15 residues. The germline V and J ends were trimmed by 5 bases and 3 bases, with 16 bases remaining between them. CDR3 sequence: CASSTTDGVDYGYTF. CDR3 in DNA: TGTGCCAGCAGTACGACGGACGGGGTAGACTATGGCTACACCTTC.

CDR3 residues: CASSLRQRNEKLFF. The DNA for the CDR3 is TGTGCCAGCAGTTTACGGCAGAGGAATGAAAAACTGTTTTTT. The V gene is TRBV28, the J gene TRBJ1-4, with D hard to call. V lost 2 bases to trimming and J lost 5 bases, with 9 bases between them. This CDR3 is 14 amino acids long. Germline assignment: CDR1 MDHEN and CDR2 SYDVKM.

This clonotype was observed a handful of times. The chain uses TRBV5-6 and TRBJ2-7; 11 positions agree with TRBD2. J was trimmed by 2 bases and V by 4 bases; bases with no gene match: 8. The germline V gene has CDR1 SGHDT and CDR2 YYEEEE. The CDR3 covers 16 residues. CDR3 loop: CASSGGLAAIPYEQYF. The CDR3 nucleotides read TGTGCCAGCAGCGGGGGACTAGCGGCTATACCCTACGAGCAGTACTTC.

This sequence joins TRBV3-1 and TRBJ2-4; 7 bases agree with TRBD1. Germline loops: CDR1 LGHDT, CDR2 YNNKEL (reference sequence). The V gene end was trimmed by 3 bases and the J gene end by 5 bases; junction bases not matched to a gene: 4. The CDR3 is 14 amino acids. CDR3 residues: CASSQIGTENIQYF. CDR3 coding DNA: TGTGCCAGCAGCCAGATCGGGACAGAAAACATTCAGTACTTC. Full variable domain (remainder filled in from reference TRBV3-1 and TRBJ2-4): DTAVSQTPKYLVTQMGNDKSIKCEQNLGHDTMYWYKQDSKKFLKIMFSYNNKELIINETVPNRFSPKSPDKAHLNLHINSLELGDSAVYFCASSQIGTENIQYFGAGTRLSVL.

This clonotype was seen only once. The chain has TRBV4-3 and TRBJ2-7; the D gene is possibly TRBD2 (6 bases). Germline loops: CDR1 LGHNA, CDR2 YSLEER. Trimming left V 0 bases short and J 11 bases short, with 14 bases between. The CDR3 has 13 amino acids. The CDR3 DNA reads as TGCGCCAGCAGCCAAGAATCTCGTGGGGAGGAGTACTTC. Translation: CASSQESRGEEYF.

The chain uses TRBV4-3 and TRBJ2-5, with TRBD2 identical over 9 bases. The CDR3 has 16 amino acids. Germline values: CDR1 LGHNA, CDR2 YSLEER. With V trimmed by 0 bases and J by 1 base, 3 bases remained unmatched. This CDR3 reads CASSQEASGTQETQYF. The CDR3 coding sequence is TGCGCCAGCAGCCAAGAAGCTAGCGGGACCCAAGAGACCCAGTACTTC.

The chain has TRBV13 and TRBJ2-7; D is perhaps TRBD1 or TRBD2 (6 bases each). Trimming shortened V by 5 bases and J by 3 bases, and 17 bases separated the two germline ends. CDR3 length: 15 amino acids. Germline V CDR1 and CDR2: PRHDT, FYEKMQ (reference sequence). The CDR3 DNA sequence: TGTGCCAGCAGCCCCTCGGGGGCTCAAAACTACGAGCAGTACTTC. Its translation: CASSPSGAQNYEQYF.

The chain joins TRBV6-1 to TRBJ2-4, with 7 bases identical to TRBD1. Germline lookup yields CDR1 MNHNS and CDR2 SASEGT. V shed 2 bases and J 2 bases; nucleotides not matched to a gene: 9. CDR3 length equals 17 residues. The DNA for the CDR3 is TGTGCCAGCAGTGAACAGACAGGGCGGGTGACCAAAAACATTCAGTACTTC. Translation gives CASSEQTGRVTKNIQYF.

This chain links TRBV20-1 with TRBJ2-5; 10 bases are shared with TRBD2. Matching the DNA end better, TRBJ2-1 makes the J call doubtful. The CDR3 has 17 residues. Germline V CDR1 and CDR2: DFQATT, SNEGSKA (reference sequence). The DNA of the CDR3 is TGCAGTGCTAGAGATGCTAGCGGGAGCGGTGGATACAATGAGCAGTTCTTC. This translates into CSARDASGSGGYNEQFF.

This clonotype occurred a few times. This chain uses TRBV20-1 with TRBJ2-5, with 7 bases fitting TRBD1. The trim removed 5 bases at V and 7 bases at J, leaving 10 bases unmatched. The CDR3 spans 13 residues. Germline assignment: CDR1 DFQATT and CDR2 SNEGSKA (reference sequence). The CDR3 sequence: CSARWTGLGTQYF. The CDR3 DNA follows: TGCAGTGCTCGCTGGACAGGCCTAGGGACCCAGTACTTC.